Each of the 29 T cell receptor beta chains below was sequenced from the same sample in a study of blood T cell repertoires in COVID-19. TCRdb's table, derived via immunoSEQ multiplex PCR, lists solely in-frame clones and lacks some. The sample records tens of thousands of clones, around 84% being singletons. The source material was peripheral blood. Every receptor here comes from a man aged 50 to 60 with active COVID-19.

This sequence joins TRBV2 and TRBJ2-3; D may be TRBD1 (6 bases). Germline V CDR1 and CDR2: SNHLY, FYNNEI. Trimming left V 5 bases short and J 0 bases short, with 12 bases between. The CDR3 has 15 residues. CDR3 protein: CASSQDRSSTDTQYF. The DNA of the CDR3 is TGTGCCAGCAGTCAGGACAGATCTAGCACAGATACGCAGTATTTT.

This CDR3 reads CASSPEAEAFF. CDR3 DNA: TGTGCCAGCAGCCCCGAGGCTGAAGCTTTCTTT. The chain is built from TRBV7-9 and TRBJ1-1; no definite D call. V gave up 5 bases and J gave up 6 bases, with 7 bases separating them. CDR3 size: 11 residues. Germline V gives CDR1 SEHNR, CDR2 FQNEAQ (reference sequence).

The V gene is TRBV28, the J gene TRBJ2-3; 12 bases fit TRBD2. The germline V gene has CDR1 MDHEN and CDR2 SYDVKM. The CDR3 consists of 17 residues. V was clipped by 6 bases and J by 4 bases; unmatched bases: 11. The CDR3 bases are TGTGCCAGCAGCCTAGGACTAGCGGGATTTGGGGCAGATACGCAGTATTTT. Residues: CASSLGLAGFGADTQYF.

As for this clone: One junction end does not reproduce the germline sequence, and a read error may be involved. The V and J genes are TRBV7-8 and TRBJ1-2; TRBD1 might be the D (6 bases). The CDR3 loop spans 17 amino acids. In germline, CDR1 is SGHVS, CDR2 FQNEAQ. The CDR3 spells CASSLVAGTSSNYGYTF. In nucleotides, the CDR3 is TGTGCCAGCAGCTTAGTGGCAGGGACATCCTCCAACTACGGCTACACCTTC.

This clone was seen only a few times. V is TRBV4-2 and J is TRBJ1-5; TRBD1 agrees at 9 bases. Germline CDR1 reads LGHNA; CDR2 reads YNFKEQ. V shed 2 bases, J shed 1 base, and the junction held 3 bases outside the gene matches. There are 16 residues in the CDR3. The CDR3 spells CASSQYGTGSNQPQHF. The CDR3 DNA follows: TGTGCCAGCAGCCAATATGGGACAGGGAGCAATCAGCCCCAGCATTTT.

The sample holds one count of this clone. The V call is TRBV30, the J call TRBJ1-1, with 7 bases that match TRBD1. The length of the CDR3 is 13 residues. V shed 3 bases, J shed 6 bases, and the junction held 7 bases outside the gene matches. The germline gives CDR1 GTSNPN, CDR2 SVGIG (reference sequence). The CDR3 here is CAWSGQAGAEAFF. DNA of the CDR3: TGTGCCTGGAGCGGACAGGCCGGCGCTGAAGCTTTCTTT.

The chain carries TRBV6-6 and TRBJ1-1, with D perhaps matching TRBD1 (6 bases). Germline values: CDR1 MNHNY, CDR2 SVGAGI (reference sequence). The germline V and J ends were trimmed by 4 bases and 5 bases, with 17 bases remaining between them. The CDR3 is 15 residues long. In DNA form, the CDR3 reads TGTGCCAGCAGTTTCGCAGGGGATGGAAAAACTGAAGCTTTCTTT. This gives the protein CASSFAGDGKTEAFF.

The CDR3 DNA is TGTGCCAGCAGCTTGGGACTAGCGGGGAACACCGGGGAGCTGTTTTTT. Translation: CASSLGLAGNTGELFF. This rearrangement joins TRBV6-2 or TRBV6-3 to TRBJ2-2; 12 nucleotides line up with TRBD2. Germline CDR1 reads MNHEY; CDR2 reads SVGEGT. Trimming removed 6 bases from V and 1 base from J; junction bases left unmatched: 3. The length of the CDR3 is 16 residues.

The chain joins TRBV6-5 to TRBJ2-7; TRBD2 matches at 11 bases. Germline V gene lookup returns CDR1 MNHEY and CDR2 SVGAGI. V was pared by 6 bases and J by 1 base, with 5 bases of the junction left unmatched. This CDR3 region has 15 residues. This chain's CDR3 is CASSRGLAASYEQYF. Written as DNA, the CDR3 is TGTGCCAGCAGCCGGGGACTAGCGGCTTCCTACGAGCAGTACTTC.

This chain joins TRBV2 and TRBJ2-3; 7 bases are a match to TRBD2. J lost 1 base, V lost 4 bases, and 2 bases had no gene match. The CDR3 has 14 amino acids. CDR1 SNHLY and CDR2 FYNNEI come from the germline V gene. The chain's CDR3 is CASSVSGGTDTQYF. The CDR3 DNA reads as TGTGCCAGCAGTGTGAGCGGGGGCACAGATACGCAGTATTTT.

This clone was counted between two and nine times. The chain uses TRBV4-2 and TRBJ1-1; D gene uncertain. The CDR3 is made up of 14 amino acids. V shed 4 bases and J shed 1 base, with 10 bases lying between them. CDR1 is LGHNA and CDR2 is YNFKEQ in the germline V gene. The CDR3 DNA is TGTGCCAGCAGCCTACGAGAGGGGAACACTGAAGCTTTCTTT. Translation gives CASSLREGNTEAFF.

This clone was found a few times. V usage is TRBV2 and J usage is TRBJ2-3, with TRBD2 matching over 7 bases. With 2 bases clipped from V and 1 base from J, the junction kept 3 bases outside the gene matches. This CDR3 is 15 amino acids long. Looked up from germline, CDR1 is SNHLY and CDR2 is FYNNEI. The DNA of the CDR3 is TGTGCCAGCAGTGAATGGCTAGCGGGCACAGATACGCAGTATTTT. As protein: CASSEWLAGTDTQYF.

The J gene is TRBJ1-4, the V gene TRBV5-1; the D gene is possibly TRBD1 (5 bases). V dropped 0 bases and J dropped 5 bases, with 8 bases sitting between them. This CDR3 is built from 14 residues. CDR1 is SGHRS and CDR2 is YFSETQ in the germline V gene. The CDR3 reads CASSLGQLNEKLFF. DNA for the CDR3: TGCGCCAGCAGCTTGGGACAGTTAAATGAAAAACTGTTTTTT.

The J gene is TRBJ1-4, the V gene TRBV18; no reliable D call. The V end was cut by 0 bases, the J end by 4 bases, with 9 bases between. Germline V gives CDR1 KGHSH, CDR2 LQKENI. The CDR3 is 15 residues long. This CDR3 reads CASSPPRFGNEKLFF. The DNA for the CDR3 is TGTGCCAGCTCACCACCCCGGTTCGGTAATGAAAAACTGTTTTTT.

A single count supports this clone. The chain uses TRBV6-5 and TRBJ1-1; tentatively, D is TRBD1 (5 bases). The V end lost 8 bases, the J end lost 4 bases, and 20 bases lay between the germline ends. This CDR3 is built from 15 residues. The germline CDR1 and CDR2 sequences are MNHEY and SVGAGI. The CDR3 nucleotides are TGTGCCAGCGCCAGGGCAGGCATGGTCGTCACTGAAGCTTTCTTT. This sequence encodes CASARAGMVVTEAFF.

This chain joins TRBV5-6 and TRBJ2-7, with D possibly matching TRBD2 (5 bases). CDR1 is SGHDT and CDR2 is YYEEEE in the germline V gene. The CDR3 extends over 14 amino acids. V was shortened by 0 bases and J by 8 bases, with 15 bases between the two germline ends. This CDR3 is CASSLGLLFGKQYF. CDR3 sequence (DNA): TGTGCCAGCAGCTTGGGGCTCCTCTTCGGGAAGCAGTACTTC.

The rearrangement joins TRBV29-1 to TRBJ2-1; D might be TRBD1 (6 bases). Germline CDR1 is SQVTM and CDR2 is ANQGSEA. The CDR3 consists of 14 residues. The germline V and J ends were trimmed by 3 bases and 5 bases, with 14 bases remaining between them. The DNA for the CDR3 is TGCAGCGTTGATATTAGCAGGGGCAACAATGAGCAGTTCTTC. It yields the protein CSVDISRGNNEQFF.

This clone has more than one count but fewer than ten. V gene TRBV13 combines with J gene TRBJ2-1; 8 nucleotides agree with TRBD2. The V gene's germline CDR1 is PRHDT and CDR2 FYEKMQ (reference sequence). The CDR3 totals 17 residues. Trimming at V came to 4 bases and at J to 3 bases, leaving 11 bases not matched to a gene. The CDR3 reads CASSSKTGTRDYNEQFF. The DNA for the CDR3 is TGTGCCAGCAGCTCAAAAACCGGGACTAGAGACTACAATGAGCAGTTCTTC.

J is TRBJ2-3 and V is TRBV4-1; the match to TRBD1 covers 10 bases. The germline gives CDR1 MGHRA, CDR2 YSYEKL. Trimming took 4 bases from V and 4 from J; bases not matched to a gene: 8. The CDR3 is made up of 16 amino acids. CDR3 loop: CASSPRQGARPDTQYF. The CDR3 nucleotides are TGCGCCAGCAGCCCTAGACAGGGGGCGCGACCAGATACGCAGTATTTT.

This sequence joins TRBV9 and TRBJ1-3, with 8 bases aligning to TRBD1. The length of the CDR3 is 17 residues. V lost 6 bases to trimming and J lost 4 bases; unmatched junction nucleotides: 15. Germline V lookup: CDR1 SGDLS, CDR2 YYNGEE. The CDR3 DNA sequence: TGTGCCAGCACTACGACAGGGGACGAGCCTTCAGGAAACACCATATATTTT. As protein: CASTTTGDEPSGNTIYF.

The chain couples TRBV4-1 to TRBJ2-7; TRBD1 aligns across 11 bases. The CDR3 length is 15 residues. V gave up 4 bases and J gave up 2 bases; unmatched junction bases: 4. Looked up from germline, CDR1 is MGHRA and CDR2 is YSYEKL. In nucleotides, the CDR3 is TGCGCCAGCAGCCTCGGACAGGGGGCTACCTACGAGCAGTACTTC. Protein sequence: CASSLGQGATYEQYF.

This chain connects TRBV14 to TRBJ1-6, with D perhaps TRBD1 (5 bases). Germline CDR1 and CDR2: SGHDN and FVKESK. V was cut by 0 bases and J by 6 bases, with 18 bases left in between. The CDR3 is 18 residues long. The DNA for the CDR3 is TGTGCCAGCAGCCAAGAAAATCCAGGGATTACCCTTAATTCACCCCTCCACTTT. Translation: CASSQENPGITLNSPLHF.

This clone was found once. V usage is TRBV6-1 and J usage is TRBJ1-2; TRBD1 agrees at 7 bases. The CDR3 is 14 amino acids. The V and J ends lost 5 bases and 8 bases, in that order; junction bases with no gene match: 11. Germline V gives CDR1 MNHNS, CDR2 SASEGT. The CDR3 loop is CASSHTQGVTGYTF. CDR3 in DNA: TGTGCCAGCAGTCACACGCAGGGGGTTACGGGCTACACCTTC.

The chain carries TRBV3-1 (or the pseudogene TRBV3-2) and TRBJ2-7; 8 nucleotides line up with TRBD1. The CDR3 length is 15 residues. Trimming cost V 4 bases and J 4 bases; bases outside gene matches: 9. The germline V gene encodes CDR1 LGHDT and CDR2 YNNKEL (reference sequence). The DNA of the CDR3 is TGTGCCAGCAGCCCACGACAGGGGCAAAGTTACGAGCAGTACTTC. Translated, it gives CASSPRQGQSYEQYF.

There are a few counts of this clone. The gene calls are TRBV11-1 and TRBJ2-7; 7 positions match TRBD2. Losses at the gene ends were 2 bases for V and 3 bases for J; bases not matched to a gene: 4. CDR3 length: 14 amino acids. The germline gives CDR1 SGHAT, CDR2 FQDESV (reference sequence). CDR3 sequence: CASSLSASGYEQYF. CDR3 nucleotide sequence: TGTGCCAGCAGCTTAAGCGCTAGCGGCTACGAGCAGTACTTC.

In its sample, this clone was seen once. The chain employs TRBV11-3 and TRBJ2-1; maybe TRBD1 (6 bases). V was clipped by 6 bases and J by 4 bases, with 16 bases between them. This CDR3 has 15 residues. Germline V gene lookup returns CDR1 SGHNT and CDR2 YENEEA. This CDR3 is CASSQTGSSYNEQFF. The CDR3 region has the DNA TGTGCCAGCAGTCAAACAGGGAGTTCGTACAATGAGCAGTTCTTC.

The sample holds a few counts of this clone. The genes are TRBV5-1 and TRBJ1-5; D is perhaps TRBD1 (6 bases). V was shortened by 5 bases and J by 7 bases, with 10 bases between the two germline ends. CDR1 is SGHRS, CDR2 YFSETQ, per germline. CDR3 length equals 12 residues. CDR3 amino acids: CASSEQGQPQHF. The CDR3 DNA is TGCGCCAGCAGTGAACAGGGCCAGCCCCAGCATTTT.

The chain links TRBV7-3 to TRBJ2-3; D may be TRBD1 (6 bases). Trimming pared 5 bases from V and 4 bases from J, leaving 10 bases between. The germline V gene encodes CDR1 SGHTA and CDR2 FQGTGA. CDR3 size: 13 residues. The CDR3 bases are TGTGCCAGCAGCCCGACAGGCGCAGATACGCAGTATTTT. Amino acid sequence: CASSPTGADTQYF.

The chain uses TRBV5-1 and TRBJ2-3; D possibly corresponds to TRBD2 (6 bases). Per germline, CDR1 SGHRS and CDR2 YFSETQ. The ends were cut back, 0 bases at V and 5 bases at J, with 10 bases in the middle. CDR3 length: 14 amino acids. The CDR3 coding sequence is TGCGCCAGCAGCTTGGGGGGACTGGGAGATACGCAGTATTTT. This encodes CASSLGGLGDTQYF.